This T cell receptor beta chain was sequenced for a study of cytomegalovirus exposure and HLA in healthy donors. Study-level points and caveats: The study recorded 150 to 200 TCR beta chains that were cytomegalovirus-associated.

There are 17 residues in the CDR3. Germline-derived CDR1 and CDR2 are SGHRS and YFSETQ. The junction had 11 bases not matched to a gene; V was cut back by 0 bases and J by 2 bases. Notes on this clone: What it binds is unknown.

Produced via immunoSEQ multiplex PCR; TCRdb's table is partial and in-frame only. Of 150,000 to 200,000 clones listed, more than 70% are singletons. The chain uses TRBV5-1 and TRBJ2-7; TRBD1 matches 7 bases. The sample taken for sequencing was PBMCs. This TCR was sampled from a woman between 18 and 30 years old in good health and CMV-seronegative. The CDR3 DNA reads TGCGCCAGCAGCTTGGCACCAACCGGGACAGCAGCCTACGAGCAGTACTTC. Its protein product is CASSLAPTGTAAYEQYF.